One and the same sample provided the 4 T cell receptor beta chains below, sequenced in a study of OX40 agonist ivuxolimab in advanced cancers. Assay: immunoSEQ multiplex PCR; the TCRdb copy retains only in-frame clones and omits some. In the table there are over 30,000 clones, around 80% of which are singletons. The sequencing here drew on CD4+ or CD8+ T cells sorted from blood, taken in a trial of the OX40 agonist ivuxolimab. The receptor set was obtained from an adult with an advanced solid tumor such as melanoma, head and neck, liver or kidney cancer.

The chain uses TRBV5-1 and TRBJ1-6, with D possibly TRBD1 on 5 matching bases. Germline V gene data show CDR1 as SGHRS and CDR2 as YFSETQ. The CDR3 contains 15 residues. The V end lost 0 bases, the J end lost 7 bases, and 11 bases lay between the germline ends. In DNA, the CDR3 is TGCGCCAGCAGCTTGGTATCGGGACTAAATTCACCCCTCCACTTT. Encoded protein: CASSLVSGLNSPLHF.

The chain joins TRBV19 to TRBJ2-2; possibly TRBD1 or TRBD2 for D (5 bases each). The length of the CDR3 is 15 residues. Germline lookup yields CDR1 LNHDA and CDR2 SQIVND (reference sequence). V dropped 0 bases and J dropped 5 bases, with 10 bases sitting between them. The CDR3 DNA reads as TGTGCCAGTAGTATAGAGGTGGGGGATACCGGGGAGCTGTTTTTT. Protein: CASSIEVGDTGELFF.

The chain links TRBV13 to TRBJ2-3; the match to TRBD2 covers 14 bases. V lost 3 bases and J lost 1; bases outside the gene matches: 21. Germline lookup yields CDR1 PRHDT and CDR2 FYEKMQ (reference sequence). The CDR3 is 23 amino acids. Here the CDR3 reads CASSLAGLSTGLAGEFGTDTQYF. Written as DNA, the CDR3 is TGTGCCAGCAGCTTGGCTGGGCTCTCTACGGGACTAGCGGGAGAGTTTGGCACAGATACGCAGTATTTT.

CDR3 in DNA: TGTGCCAGCAGCGACCGGGGTCAGAAGTTCTTC. Translation gives CASSDRGQKFF. The chain is built from TRBV9 and TRBJ2-1; perhaps TRBD2 as D (5 bases). This CDR3 has 11 residues. Trimming cost V 3 bases and J 14 bases, with 12 bases left between them. CDR1 is SGDLS and CDR2 is YYNGEE in the germline V gene. Together with reference TRBV9 and TRBJ2-1, the CDR3 gives the full variable domain: DSGVTQTPKHLITATGQRVTLRCSPRSGDLSVYWYQQSLDQGLQFLIQYYNGEERAKGNILERFSAQQFPDLHSELNLSSLELGDSALYFCASSDRGQKFFGPGTRLTVL.